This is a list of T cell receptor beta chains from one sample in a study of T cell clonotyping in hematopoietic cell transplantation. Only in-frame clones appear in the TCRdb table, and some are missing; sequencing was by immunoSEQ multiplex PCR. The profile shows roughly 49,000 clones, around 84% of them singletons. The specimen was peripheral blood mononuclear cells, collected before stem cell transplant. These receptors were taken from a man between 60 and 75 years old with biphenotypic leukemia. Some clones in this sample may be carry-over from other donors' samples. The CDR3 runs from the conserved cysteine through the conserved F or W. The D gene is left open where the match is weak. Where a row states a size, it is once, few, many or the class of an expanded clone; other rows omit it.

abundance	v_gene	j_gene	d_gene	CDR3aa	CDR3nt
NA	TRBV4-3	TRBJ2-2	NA	CASSLMNTGELFF	TGCGCCAGCAGCCTGATGAACACCGGGGAGCTGTTTTTT
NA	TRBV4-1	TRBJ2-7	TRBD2	CASSPRLTSEHYEQYF	TGCGCCAGCAGCCCGCGCTTGACTAGCGAACACTACGAGCAGTACTTC
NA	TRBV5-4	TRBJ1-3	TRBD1	CASSREQGADGNTIYF	TGTGCCAGCAGCCGGGAACAGGGGGCGGATGGAAACACCATATATTTT
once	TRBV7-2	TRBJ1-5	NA	CASSWAGDQPQHF	TGTGCCAGCAGCTGGGCAGGAGATCAGCCCCAGCATTTT
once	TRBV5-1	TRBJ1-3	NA	CASSLAGPRRGNTIYF	TGCGCCAGCAGCTTGGCCGGACCGCGGCGGGGAAACACCATATATTTT
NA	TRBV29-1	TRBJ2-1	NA	CSVGFGSYNEQFF	TGCAGCGTTGGGTTCGGGAGTTACAATGAGCAGTTCTTC
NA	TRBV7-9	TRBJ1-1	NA	CASSYAGNTEAFF	TGTGCCAGCAGCTACGCCGGGAACACTGAAGCTTTCTTT
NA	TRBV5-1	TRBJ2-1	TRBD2	CASSFGGGLAGSRSRNEQFF	TGCGCCAGCAGTTTTGGGGGTGGACTAGCGGGAAGCAGAAGTAGGAATGAGCAGTTCTTC
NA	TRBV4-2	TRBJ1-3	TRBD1	CASSQHPGTGSRNTIYF	TGTGCCAGCAGCCAACATCCCGGGACAGGGAGTAGAAACACCATATATTTT
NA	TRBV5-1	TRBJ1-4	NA	CAPPRAALREKLFF	TGCGCCCCCCCTAGGGCAGCCCTCCGAGAAAAACTGTTTTTT
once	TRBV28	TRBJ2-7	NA	CASRTTKDSRSYEQYF	TGTGCCAGCAGGACGACGAAGGACTCTAGATCCTACGAGCAGTACTTC
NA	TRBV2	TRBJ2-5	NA	CASSEREPGKETQYF	TGTGCCAGCAGTGAAAGGGAACCCGGAAAAGAGACCCAGTACTTC
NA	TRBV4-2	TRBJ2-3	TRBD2	CASSPREGTDTQYF	TGTGCCAGCAGCCCACGGGAGGGAACAGATACGCAGTATTTT
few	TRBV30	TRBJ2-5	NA	CAWSVQGLQETQYF	TGTGCCTGGAGTGTTCAGGGCCTCCAAGAGACCCAGTACTTC
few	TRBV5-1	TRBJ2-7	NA	CASSSGTYYEQYF	TGCGCCAGCAGCTCGGGGACATACTACGAGCAGTACTTC
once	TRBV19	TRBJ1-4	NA	CASSIERGQEPSKNYEKLFF	TGTGCCAGTAGCATTGAAAGAGGGCAGGAGCCCTCTAAAAATTATGAAAAACTGTTTTTT
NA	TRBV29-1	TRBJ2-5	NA	CSVRGSETQYF	TGCAGCGTTAGGGGTTCAGAGACCCAGTACTTC
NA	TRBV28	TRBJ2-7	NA	CASSLIPQSGDYEQYF	TGTGCCAGCAGCCTTATCCCACAGTCAGGGGACTACGAGCAGTACTTC
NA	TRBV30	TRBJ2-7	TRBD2	CAWSRGVAYEQYF	TGTGCCTGGAGTCGGGGGGTGGCCTACGAGCAGTACTTC
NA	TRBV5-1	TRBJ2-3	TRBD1	CASSHRDRESDTQYF	TGCGCCAGCAGCCACCGGGACAGGGAGTCAGATACGCAGTATTTT
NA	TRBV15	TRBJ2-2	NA	CATSRLRELTGELFF	TGTGCCACCAGCAGGCTCAGGGAGTTGACCGGGGAGCTGTTTTTT
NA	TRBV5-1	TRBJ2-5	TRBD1	CASSLQGAEETQYF	TGCGCCAGCAGCCTACAGGGGGCTGAGGAGACCCAGTACTTC
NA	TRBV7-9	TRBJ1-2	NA	CASSPLDGDEGYTF	TGTGCCAGCAGCCCTCTTGACGGAGACGAGGGCTACACCTTC
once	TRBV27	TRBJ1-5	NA	CASSLGGATDQPQHF	TGTGCCAGCAGTCTGGGTGGGGCTACCGATCAGCCCCAGCATTTT
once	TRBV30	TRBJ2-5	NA	CAWSVQGETQYF	TGTGCCTGGAGTGTACAAGGAGAGACCCAGTACTTC
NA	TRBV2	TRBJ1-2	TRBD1	CASRSGTAANYGYTF	TGTGCCAGCAGGTCCGGGACAGCAGCTAACTATGGCTACACCTTC
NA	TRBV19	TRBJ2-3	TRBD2	CASSRTSGSDTDTQYF	TGTGCCAGTTCTCGGACTAGCGGGAGTGACACAGATACGCAGTATTTT
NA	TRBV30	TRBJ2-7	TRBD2	CAWGKAGASYEQYF	TGTGCCTGGGGTAAGGCGGGAGCATCCTACGAGCAGTACTTC
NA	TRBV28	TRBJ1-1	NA	CASTSPNTEAFF	TGTGCCAGCACATCGCCGAACACTGAAGCTTTCTTT
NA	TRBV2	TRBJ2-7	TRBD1	CARATGTGASEQYF	TGTGCCAGAGCGACAGGGACAGGGGCCTCGGAGCAGTACTTC
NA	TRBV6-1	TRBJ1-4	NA	CASSTGTYNEKLFF	TGTGCCAGCAGTACCGGGACCTATAATGAAAAACTGTTTTTT
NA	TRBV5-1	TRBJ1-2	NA	CASSTTANYGYTF	TGCGCCAGCAGTACAACAGCTAACTATGGCTACACCTTC
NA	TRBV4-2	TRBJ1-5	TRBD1	CASSQIRGGGQPQHF	TGTGCCAGCAGCCAAATTCGAGGGGGCGGTCAGCCCCAGCATTTT
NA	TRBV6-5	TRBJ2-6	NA	CASSYAPPGANVLTF	TGTGCCAGCAGTTACGCCCCCCCTGGGGCCAACGTCCTGACTTTC
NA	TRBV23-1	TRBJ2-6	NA	CASPRDKSPSGANVLTF	TGCGCCAGCCCGAGGGACAAAAGCCCCTCTGGGGCCAACGTCCTGACTTTC
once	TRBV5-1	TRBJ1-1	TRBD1	CASRDRDYTEAFF	TGCGCCAGCCGGGACAGGGATTATACTGAAGCTTTCTTT
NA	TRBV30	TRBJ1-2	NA	CAYLKQANYGYTF	TGTGCCTACCTAAAACAGGCTAACTATGGCTACACCTTC
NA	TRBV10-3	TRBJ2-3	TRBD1	CAISESPRTGSTDTQYF	TGTGCCATCAGTGAGTCCCCCCGGACAGGTAGCACAGATACGCAGTATTTT
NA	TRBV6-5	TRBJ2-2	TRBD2	CASTSGRTGELFF	TGTGCCAGTACTAGCGGGAGGACCGGGGAGCTGTTTTTT
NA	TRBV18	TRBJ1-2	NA	CASSPGQLYGYTF	TGTGCCAGCTCACCCGGACAGCTCTATGGCTACACCTTC
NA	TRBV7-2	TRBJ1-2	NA	CASSSTGESYGYTF	TGTGCCAGCAGCTCGACAGGTGAGAGCTATGGCTACACCTTC
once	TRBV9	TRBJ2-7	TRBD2	CASSVGGSGSSYEQYF	TGTGCCAGCAGCGTAGGCGGTAGCGGGAGTTCCTACGAGCAGTACTTC
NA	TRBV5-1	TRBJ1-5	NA	CASSLESGNGQPQHF	TGCGCCAGCAGCTTGGAAAGTGGGAACGGTCAGCCCCAGCATTTT
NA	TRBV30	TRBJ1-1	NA	CAWSVTGQKAEAFF	TGTGCCTGGAGTGTAACAGGGCAGAAGGCTGAAGCTTTCTTT